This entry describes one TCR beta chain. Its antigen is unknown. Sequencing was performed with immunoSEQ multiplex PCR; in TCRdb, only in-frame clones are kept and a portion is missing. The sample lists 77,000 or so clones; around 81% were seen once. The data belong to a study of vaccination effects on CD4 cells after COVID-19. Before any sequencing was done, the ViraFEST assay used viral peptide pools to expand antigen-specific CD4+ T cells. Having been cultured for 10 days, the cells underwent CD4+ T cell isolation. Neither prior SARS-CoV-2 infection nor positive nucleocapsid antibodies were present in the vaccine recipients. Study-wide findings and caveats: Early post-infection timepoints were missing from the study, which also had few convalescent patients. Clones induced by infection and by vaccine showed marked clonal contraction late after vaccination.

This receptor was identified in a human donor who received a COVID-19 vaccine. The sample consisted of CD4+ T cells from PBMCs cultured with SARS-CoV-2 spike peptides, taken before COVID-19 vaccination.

CDR3 sequence reads: CSVEAQLGANVLTF. In DNA, the CDR3 is TGCAGCGTTGAAGCCCAACTTGGGGCCAACGTCCTGACTTTC. The chain employs TRBV29-1 and TRBJ2-6; no definite D call. Germline values: CDR1 SQVTM, CDR2 ANQGSEA. V was pared by 1 base and J by 3 bases, with 7 bases between. This CDR3 region has 14 residues.